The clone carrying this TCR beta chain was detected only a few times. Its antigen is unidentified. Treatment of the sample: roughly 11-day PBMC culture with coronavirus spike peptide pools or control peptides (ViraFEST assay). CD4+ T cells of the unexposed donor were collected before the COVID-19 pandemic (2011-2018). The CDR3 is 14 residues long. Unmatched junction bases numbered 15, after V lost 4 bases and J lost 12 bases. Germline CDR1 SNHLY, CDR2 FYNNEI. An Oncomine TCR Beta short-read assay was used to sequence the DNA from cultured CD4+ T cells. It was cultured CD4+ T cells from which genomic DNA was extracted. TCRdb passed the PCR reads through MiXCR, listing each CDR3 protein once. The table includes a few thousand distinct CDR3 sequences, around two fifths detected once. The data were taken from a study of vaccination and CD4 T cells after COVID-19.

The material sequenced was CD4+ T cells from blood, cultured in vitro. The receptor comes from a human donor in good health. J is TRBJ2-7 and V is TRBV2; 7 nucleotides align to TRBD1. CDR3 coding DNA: TGTGCCAGCAGTGTCGGGGACAGTCCTACGACTGGGTACTTC. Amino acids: CASSVGDSPTTGYF. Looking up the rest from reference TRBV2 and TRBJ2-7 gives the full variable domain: EPEVTQTPSHQVTQMGQEVILRCVPISNHLYFYWYRQILGQKVEFLVSFYNNEISEKSEIFDDQFSVERPDGSNFTLKIRSTKLEDSAMYFCASSVGDSPTTGYFGPGTRLTVT.